This TCR beta chain was observed in a study of CD8+ T cells in alopecia areata. Overall study results and limits: Amid tofacitinib therapy, many expanded lesional clones stayed present in scalp and blood.

Between the trimmed V and J ends, which lost 0 bases and 7 bases, there was a span of 18 bases. This CDR3 is 15 amino acids long. Germline V gene sequence: CDR1 SQVTM, CDR2 ANQGSEA. This clone was observed a handful of times. Its antigen is as yet unknown. Regarding treatment: oral pan-JAK inhibitor, 5-10 mg twice daily. Reverse transcribed after extraction, RNA yielded cDNA as the sequencing template. Assay: immunoSEQ multiplex PCR; the TCRdb copy retains only in-frame clones and omits some. The sample records around 120,000 clones, 58% being singletons. The chain links TRBV29-1 to TRBJ1-2; TRBD1 might be the D (5 bases). Material: CD8+ T cells sorted from blood, obtained at week 4, from a patient treated with tofacitinib. The receptor's source is a human donor with alopecia areata. CDR3: CSVEDGAGQSPGYTF. CDR3 nucleotides: TGCAGCGTTGAAGATGGGGCAGGCCAATCCCCTGGCTACACCTTC. Complete variable domain (other parts from reference TRBV29-1 and TRBJ1-2): SAVISQKPSRDICQRGTSLTIQCQVDSQVTMMFWYRQQPGQSLTLIATANQGSEATYESGFVIDKFPISRPNLTFSTLTVSNMSPEDSSIYLCSVEDGAGQSPGYTFGSGTRLTVV.